A selection of T cell receptor beta chains follows, all from one sample in a study of blood T cell repertoires in COVID-19. Generated by immunoSEQ multiplex PCR, the TCRdb table keeps only in-frame clones and is missing some. The data hold 150,000 to 200,000 clones, with roughly 88% observed a single time. Specimen: PBMCs or T cells enriched from blood (not recorded which). These receptors all stem from a woman aged 60-75 years who had recovered from COVID-19. CDR3s leave out the opening cysteine and the closing phenylalanine or tryptophan. The size of a clone is reported for some rows only, either as once, few or many, or as a class for expanded clones.

TRBJ1-2,NA,TRBV5-1,ASSLGTGSGYT
TRBJ1-1,NA,TRBV5-1,ASSLGQGHTEAF
TRBJ2-1,NA,TRBV3-1/TRBV3-2,ASKVSGRPERDEQF
TRBJ2-1,NA,TRBV5-1,ASSQTGLGYNEQF
TRBJ2-5,NA,TRBV6-5,ASSYLQGAETQY
TRBJ2-3,NA,TRBV9,ASRASGLVTDTQY
TRBJ1-6,NA,TRBV3-1/TRBV3-2,ASSQVEGRGSPLH
TRBJ2-2,NA,TRBV30,ASYAGRYTGELF
TRBJ1-1,once,TRBV6-5,ASTPQSETEAF
TRBJ1-1,few,TRBV5-1,ASSISPGQAGTEAF
TRBJ1-1,NA,TRBV12-3/TRBV12-4,ASSYYEGTEAF
TRBJ1-1,NA,TRBV5-4,ASSLSRQGAIEAF
TRBJ2-7,NA,TRBV6-5,ASSVLAGGIEQY
TRBJ2-1,NA,TRBV5-4,ASSNGTYNEQF
TRBJ1-1,NA,TRBV3-1/TRBV3-2,ASSQDSRVTEAF
TRBJ1-2,NA,TRBV7-2,ASSYRVGGLYYGYT
TRBJ2-6,NA,TRBV5-1,ASSNRQEGANVLT
TRBJ2-3,NA,TRBV19,ASSITPYTDTQY
TRBJ1-1,NA,TRBV12-3/TRBV12-4,ASSLGRLEAF
TRBJ1-2,NA,TRBV6-4,ASRERQGQTYYGYT
TRBJ2-7,NA,TRBV30,AWGKTGGSEQY
TRBJ1-2,few,TRBV19,ASNFPDRGRNGYT
TRBJ2-1,NA,TRBV15,ATSTTGTGQYNEQF
TRBJ2-5,NA,TRBV5-1,ASTRGGGQETQY
TRBJ2-5,once,TRBV5-1,ASSLTGGEKTQY
TRBJ1-2,NA,TRBV5-1,ASSLGGGGYGYT
TRBJ1-2,NA,TRBV4-1,ASSQGEDRGHGYT
TRBJ1-1,NA,TRBV20-1,SALDRARAF
TRBJ2-7,NA,TRBV28,ASSLLRTSGTYEQY
TRBJ2-1,NA,TRBV29-1,SVSGGAYEQF
TRBJ1-2,NA,TRBV2,ASGRGDYGYT
TRBJ1-2,NA,TRBV7-9,ASSFTGPAGGYGYT
TRBJ2-3,NA,TRBV28,ASRPGLAGGGEADTQY
TRBJ2-7,NA,TRBV13,ASSLEGARYEQY
TRBJ1-1,NA,TRBV20-1,SALRGSEAF
TRBJ2-7,NA,TRBV19,ASSTNRENGHEQY
TRBJ1-6,once,TRBV3-1/TRBV3-2,ASSQDSTVYNSPLH
TRBJ2-2,NA,TRBV10-3,AISAQGGELF
TRBJ1-5,few,TRBV28,ASSLGGVPSLNQPQH
TRBJ2-3,NA,TRBV7-3,ASSLSGSSTDTQY
TRBJ2-3,NA,TRBV5-1,ASSLVPASGRADTQY
TRBJ2-5,NA,TRBV2,ASSPGLAGPGETQY
TRBJ2-7,NA,TRBV7-2,ASSLGGGPYEQY
TRBJ1-2,NA,TRBV2,ASRPGQGYGYT
TRBJ2-5,NA,TRBV2,ASSVWGHETQY
TRBJ1-2,NA,TRBV14,ASSQDHVGQGIYGYT
TRBJ2-6,NA,TRBV18,ASSQESGANVLT
TRBJ1-6,NA,TRBV5-4,ASSLKGQEDNSPLH
TRBJ1-1,NA,TRBV7-8,ASSPKVGGFTEAF
TRBJ2-7,NA,TRBV2,ASSVGTGGWYEQY
TRBJ2-1,NA,TRBV5-5,ASFRTGGNEQF
TRBJ2-5,NA,TRBV2,ASSGSSRETQY
TRBJ2-7,NA,TRBV28,ASSFSSGRANEQY
TRBJ2-1,NA,TRBV10-1,ASTNRRGEQF
TRBJ2-5,NA,TRBV11-2,ASSPAVLGGSQY
TRBJ1-2,NA,TRBV14,ASSPRFPPSYGYT
TRBJ2-2,NA,TRBV5-8,ASSLLRDRDSGELF
TRBJ1-1,once,TRBV27,ASSFRGTEAF
TRBJ1-5,few,TRBV7-9,ASSWGTGSNQPQH